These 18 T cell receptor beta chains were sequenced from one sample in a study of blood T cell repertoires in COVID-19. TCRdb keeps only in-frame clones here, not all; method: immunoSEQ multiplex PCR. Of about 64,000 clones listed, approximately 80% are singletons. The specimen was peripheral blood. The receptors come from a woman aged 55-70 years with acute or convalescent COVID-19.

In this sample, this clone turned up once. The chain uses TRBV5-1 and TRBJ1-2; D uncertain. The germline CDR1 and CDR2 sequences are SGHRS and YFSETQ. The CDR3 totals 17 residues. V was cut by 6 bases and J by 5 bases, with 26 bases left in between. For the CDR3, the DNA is TGCGCCAGCAAGGAGAGATTGGAGTTTGGCACCCCATATGGCTACACCTTC. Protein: CASKERLEFGTPYGYTF.

As DNA, the CDR3 is TGTGCCAGCAGCTCCGGACAGCGTAATGAAAAACTGTTTTTT. Its translation: CASSSGQRNEKLFF. V gene TRBV5-6 combines with J gene TRBJ1-4, with D possibly TRBD1 on 6 matching bases. Trimming stripped 3 bases from V and 4 bases from J, with 10 bases between. This CDR3 is 14 amino acids long. Germline V gene lookup returns CDR1 SGHDT and CDR2 YYEEEE.

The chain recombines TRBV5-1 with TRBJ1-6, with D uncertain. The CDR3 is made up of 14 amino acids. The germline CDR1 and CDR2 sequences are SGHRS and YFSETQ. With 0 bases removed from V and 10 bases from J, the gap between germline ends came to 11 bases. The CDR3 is CASSLVAVGSPLHF. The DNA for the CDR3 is TGCGCCAGCAGCTTGGTAGCAGTTGGGTCACCCCTCCACTTT.

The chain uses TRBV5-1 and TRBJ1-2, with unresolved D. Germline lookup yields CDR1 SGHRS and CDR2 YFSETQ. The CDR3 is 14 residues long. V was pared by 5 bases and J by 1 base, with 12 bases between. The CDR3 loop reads CASRNQVLNYGYTF. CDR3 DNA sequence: TGCGCCAGCAGGAATCAGGTCCTTAACTATGGCTACACCTTC.

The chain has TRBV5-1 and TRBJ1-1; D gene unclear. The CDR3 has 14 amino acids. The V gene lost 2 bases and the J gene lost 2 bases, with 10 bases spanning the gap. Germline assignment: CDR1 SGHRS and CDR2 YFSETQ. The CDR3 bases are TGCGCCAGCAGCTTCGGCGGGAAAAACACTGAAGCTTTCTTT. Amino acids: CASSFGGKNTEAFF.

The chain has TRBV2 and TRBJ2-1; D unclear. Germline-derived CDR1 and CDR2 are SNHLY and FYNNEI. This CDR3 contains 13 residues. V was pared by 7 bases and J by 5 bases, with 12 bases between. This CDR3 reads CASMNLPNNEQFF. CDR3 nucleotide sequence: TGTGCCAGCATGAACCTTCCTAACAATGAGCAGTTCTTC.

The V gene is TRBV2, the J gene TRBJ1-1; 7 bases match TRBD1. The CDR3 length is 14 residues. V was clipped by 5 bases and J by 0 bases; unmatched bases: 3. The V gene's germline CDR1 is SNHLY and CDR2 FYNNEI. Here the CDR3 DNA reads TGTGCCAGCAGTTTAGGACAGGTGAACACTGAAGCTTTCTTT. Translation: CASSLGQVNTEAFF.

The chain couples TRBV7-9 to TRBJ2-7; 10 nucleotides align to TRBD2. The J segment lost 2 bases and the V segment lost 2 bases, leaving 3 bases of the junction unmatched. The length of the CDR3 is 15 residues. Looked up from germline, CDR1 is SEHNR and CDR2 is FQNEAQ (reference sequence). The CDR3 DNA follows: TGTGCCAGCAGCTTAAGGCTAGCGGGGGCCTACGAGCAGTACTTC. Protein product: CASSLRLAGAYEQYF.

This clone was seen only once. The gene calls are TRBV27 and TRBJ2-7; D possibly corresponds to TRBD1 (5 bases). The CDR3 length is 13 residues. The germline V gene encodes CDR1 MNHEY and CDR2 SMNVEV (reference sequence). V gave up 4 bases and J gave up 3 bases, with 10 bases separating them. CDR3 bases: TGTGCCAGCAGTTCCGGACAAGGCTACGAGCAGTACTTC. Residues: CASSSGQGYEQYF.

CDR3 sequence reads: CASSYGGLAPYEQYF. The DNA of the CDR3 is TGTGCCAGCAGTTACGGAGGACTAGCGCCCTACGAGCAGTACTTC. The chain couples TRBV6-2 or TRBV6-3 to TRBJ2-7, with 9 bases fitting TRBD2. CDR3 length: 15 residues. Per the germline V gene, CDR1 is MNHEY and CDR2 is SVGEGT. V dropped 2 bases and J dropped 2; count of bases not matched to a gene: 4.

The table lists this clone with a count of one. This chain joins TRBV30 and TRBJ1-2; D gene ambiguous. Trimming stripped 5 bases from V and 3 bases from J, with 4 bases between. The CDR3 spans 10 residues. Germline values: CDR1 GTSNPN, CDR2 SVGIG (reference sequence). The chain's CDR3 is CAWSYYGYTF. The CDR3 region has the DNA TGTGCCTGGTCCTACTATGGCTACACCTTC.

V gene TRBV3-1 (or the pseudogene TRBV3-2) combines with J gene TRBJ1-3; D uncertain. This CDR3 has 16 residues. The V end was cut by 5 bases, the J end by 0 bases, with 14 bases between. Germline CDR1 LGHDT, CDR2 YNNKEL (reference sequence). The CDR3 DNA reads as TGTGCCAGCAGCAGCGCTTTTATATACTCTGGAAACACCATATATTTT. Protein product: CASSSAFIYSGNTIYF.

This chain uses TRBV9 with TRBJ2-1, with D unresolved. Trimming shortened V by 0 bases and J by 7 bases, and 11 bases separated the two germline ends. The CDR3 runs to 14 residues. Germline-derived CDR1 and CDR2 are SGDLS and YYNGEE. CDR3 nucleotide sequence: TGTGCCAGCAGCGTAGAACCAACCCGGAATGAGCAGTTCTTC. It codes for CASSVEPTRNEQFF.

CDR3: CASRPGTGVREKLFF. Written as DNA, the CDR3 is TGTGCCAGCAGGCCCGGGACAGGGGTTCGGGAAAAACTGTTTTTT. V usage is TRBV27 and J usage is TRBJ1-4; 10 bases are a match to TRBD1. V gave up 6 bases and J gave up 8 bases; unmatched junction bases: 9. Germline V gene data show CDR1 as MNHEY and CDR2 as SMNVEV (reference sequence). This CDR3 contains 15 residues. The whole variable domain, filled in from reference TRBV27 and TRBJ1-4, reads EAQVTQNPRYLITVTGKKLTVTCSQNMNHEYMSWYRQDPGLGLRQIYYSMNVEVTDKGDVPEGYKVSRKEKRNFPLILESPSPNQTSLYFCASRPGTGVREKLFFGSGTQLSVL.

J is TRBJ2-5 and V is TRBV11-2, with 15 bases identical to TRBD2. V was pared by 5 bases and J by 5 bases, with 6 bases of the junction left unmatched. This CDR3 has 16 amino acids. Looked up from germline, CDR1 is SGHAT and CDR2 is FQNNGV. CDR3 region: CASSEGLAGGHETQYF. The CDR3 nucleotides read TGTGCCAGCAGCGAAGGACTAGCGGGGGGGCACGAGACCCAGTACTTC. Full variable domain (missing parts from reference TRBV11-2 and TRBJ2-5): EAGVAQSPRYKIIEKRQSVAFWCNPISGHATLYWYQQILGQGPKLLIQFQNNGVVDDSQLPKDRFSAERLKGVDSTLKIQPAKLEDSAVYLCASSEGLAGGHETQYFGPGTRLLVL.

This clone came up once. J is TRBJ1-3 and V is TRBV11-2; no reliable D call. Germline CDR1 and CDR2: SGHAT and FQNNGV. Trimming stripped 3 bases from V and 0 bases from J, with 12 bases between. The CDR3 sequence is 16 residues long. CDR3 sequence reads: CASSLGAGSSGNTIYF. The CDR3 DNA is TGTGCCAGCAGCTTGGGTGCGGGGAGCTCTGGAAACACCATATATTTT. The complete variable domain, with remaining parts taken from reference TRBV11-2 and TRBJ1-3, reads EAGVAQSPRYKIIEKRQSVAFWCNPISGHATLYWYQQILGQGPKLLIQFQNNGVVDDSQLPKDRFSAERLKGVDSTLKIQPAKLEDSAVYLCASSLGAGSSGNTIYFGEGSWLTVV.

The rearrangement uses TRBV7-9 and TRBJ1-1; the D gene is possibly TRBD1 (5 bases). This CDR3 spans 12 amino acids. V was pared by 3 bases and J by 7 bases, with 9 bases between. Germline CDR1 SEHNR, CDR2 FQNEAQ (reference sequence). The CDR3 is CASSLGPLEAFF. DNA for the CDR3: TGTGCCAGCAGCTTGGGGCCCCTTGAAGCTTTCTTT.

CDR3: CASSVSGQINTGELFF. The CDR3 nucleotides read TGTGCCAGCAGCGTATCGGGACAGATAAACACCGGGGAGCTGTTTTTT. The chain has TRBV9 and TRBJ2-2, with 7 bases matching TRBD1. There are 16 residues in the CDR3. Germline V gives CDR1 SGDLS, CDR2 YYNGEE. Germline trimming cut 1 base from V and 2 bases from J; bases unmatched to any gene: 5.